A selection of T cell receptor beta chains follows, all from one sample in a study of T cells after yellow fever vaccination. TCRdb redid the calling of the 5' RACE reads with MiXCR, one entry per CDR3 protein. The sample carries about 320,000 distinct CDR3 sequences, over 3.5% recorded once. The source material was PBMCs, sampled 15 days after the yellow fever booster vaccination. Receptors originate from a man aged 18 to 35 who received the YFV17D yellow fever vaccine. CDR3s include the opening cysteine and the closing phenylalanine or tryptophan. A D gene is named only where the DNA matches it firmly. Only part of the rows carry a size: once, few, many, or a class if the clone is expanded.

d_gene: NA
j_gene: TRBJ2-5
v_gene: TRBV15
abundance: many
CDR3aa: CATSRGGGAQETQYF
CDR3nt: TGTGCCACCAGCAGAGGCGGTGGGGCCCAAGAGACCCAGTACTTC

d_gene: NA
j_gene: TRBJ2-5
v_gene: TRBV19
abundance: NA
CDR3aa: CASAYASLQETQYF
CDR3nt: TGTGCCAGCGCCTACGCCAGCCTACAAGAGACCCAGTACTTC

d_gene: NA
j_gene: TRBJ2-3
v_gene: TRBV6-6
abundance: few
CDR3aa: CASSYVWQGGDTQYF
CDR3nt: TGTGCCAGCAGTTACGTCTGGCAGGGGGGAGATACGCAGTATTTT

d_gene: NA
j_gene: TRBJ1-5
v_gene: TRBV27
abundance: many
CDR3aa: CASSLDVGQPQHF
CDR3nt: TGTGCCAGCAGTTTAGATGTGGGTCAGCCCCAGCATTTT

d_gene: TRBD1
j_gene: TRBJ1-1
v_gene: TRBV7-2
abundance: NA
CDR3aa: CASSKTGTGGADTEAFF
CDR3nt: TGTGCCAGCAGCAAAACCGGGACAGGGGGCGCGGACACTGAAGCTTTCTTT

d_gene: NA
j_gene: TRBJ1-1
v_gene: TRBV6-5
abundance: many
CDR3aa: CASSYSRAENTEAFF
CDR3nt: TGTGCCAGCAGTTACTCGCGCGCAGAGAACACTGAAGCTTTCTTT

d_gene: NA
j_gene: TRBJ1-5
v_gene: TRBV4-1
abundance: few
CDR3aa: CASSQERQENQPQHF
CDR3nt: TGCGCCAGCAGCCAAGAAAGGCAAGAAAATCAGCCCCAGCATTTT

d_gene: NA
j_gene: TRBJ2-3
v_gene: TRBV4-2
abundance: many
CDR3aa: CASSQDDTDTQYF
CDR3nt: TGTGCCAGCAGCCAAGACGACACAGATACGCAGTATTTT

d_gene: TRBD2
j_gene: TRBJ2-5
v_gene: TRBV6-5
abundance: few
CDR3aa: CASSTQTGGPETQYF
CDR3nt: TGTGCCAGCAGCACTCAGACGGGGGGGCCAGAGACCCAGTACTTC

d_gene: TRBD1
j_gene: TRBJ1-1
v_gene: TRBV28
abundance: many
CDR3aa: CASSSTGGAGEAFF
CDR3nt: TGTGCCAGCAGTTCGACAGGGGGCGCAGGTGAAGCTTTCTTT

d_gene: TRBD1
j_gene: TRBJ1-5
v_gene: TRBV7-2
abundance: few
CDR3aa: CASSTGQAGSQPQHF
CDR3nt: TGTGCCAGCAGCACCGGACAGGCGGGGAGTCAGCCCCAGCATTTT

d_gene: TRBD1
j_gene: TRBJ1-4
v_gene: TRBV7-2
abundance: few
CDR3aa: CASSSDGTGIKKLFF
CDR3nt: TGTGCCAGCAGCTCGGACGGGACAGGGATAAAAAAACTGTTTTTT

d_gene: TRBD2
j_gene: TRBJ2-5
v_gene: TRBV7-2
abundance: many
CDR3aa: CASSSQRGRETQYF
CDR3nt: TGTGCCAGCAGCTCCCAGCGGGGGAGGGAGACCCAGTACTTC

d_gene: NA
j_gene: TRBJ2-5
v_gene: TRBV11-2
abundance: NA
CDR3aa: CASSLGIRRGVETQYF
CDR3nt: TGTGCCAGCAGCTTAGGAATCCGTAGGGGTGTGGAGACCCAGTACTTC

d_gene: NA
j_gene: TRBJ2-5
v_gene: TRBV20-1
abundance: many
CDR3aa: CSASSYSPSETQYF
CDR3nt: TGCAGTGCTAGCTCGTATTCTCCATCGGAGACCCAGTACTTC

d_gene: NA
j_gene: TRBJ1-1
v_gene: TRBV4-1
abundance: few
CDR3aa: CASSQGIRAGNEAFF
CDR3nt: TGCGCCAGCAGCCAAGGAATCAGGGCAGGAAATGAAGCTTTCTTT

d_gene: NA
j_gene: TRBJ2-5
v_gene: TRBV7-9
abundance: many
CDR3aa: CASSLVGRLEQYF
CDR3nt: TGTGCCAGCAGCTTAGTAGGCAGGTTGGAGCAGTACTTC

d_gene: NA
j_gene: TRBJ2-5
v_gene: TRBV3-1
abundance: many
CDR3aa: CASSQDSGMKETQYF
CDR3nt: TGTGCCAGCAGCCAAGATTCCGGGATGAAAGAGACCCAGTACTTC

d_gene: TRBD2
j_gene: TRBJ2-3
v_gene: TRBV5-1
abundance: few
CDR3aa: CASSLGLAGNTDTQYF
CDR3nt: TGCGCCAGCAGCTTAGGACTAGCGGGAAACACAGATACGCAGTATTTT

d_gene: TRBD1
j_gene: TRBJ2-2
v_gene: TRBV4-2
abundance: NA
CDR3aa: CASSRPGQGGTGELFF
CDR3nt: TGTGCCAGCAGCCGGCCGGGACAGGGAGGGACCGGGGAGCTGTTTTTT

d_gene: NA
j_gene: TRBJ2-3
v_gene: TRBV6-5
abundance: NA
CDR3aa: CASSYGSGYTDTQYF
CDR3nt: TGTGCCAGCAGTTACGGGAGCGGGTACACAGATACGCAGTATTTT

d_gene: NA
j_gene: TRBJ2-1
v_gene: TRBV6-5
abundance: many
CDR3aa: CASTPKRFYNEQFF
CDR3nt: TGTGCCAGCACCCCTAAGAGATTCTACAATGAGCAGTTCTTC

d_gene: NA
j_gene: TRBJ1-3
v_gene: TRBV5-1
abundance: NA
CDR3aa: CASSLAGYRNTIYF
CDR3nt: TGCGCCAGCAGCTTGGCCGGGTATCGGAACACCATATATTTT